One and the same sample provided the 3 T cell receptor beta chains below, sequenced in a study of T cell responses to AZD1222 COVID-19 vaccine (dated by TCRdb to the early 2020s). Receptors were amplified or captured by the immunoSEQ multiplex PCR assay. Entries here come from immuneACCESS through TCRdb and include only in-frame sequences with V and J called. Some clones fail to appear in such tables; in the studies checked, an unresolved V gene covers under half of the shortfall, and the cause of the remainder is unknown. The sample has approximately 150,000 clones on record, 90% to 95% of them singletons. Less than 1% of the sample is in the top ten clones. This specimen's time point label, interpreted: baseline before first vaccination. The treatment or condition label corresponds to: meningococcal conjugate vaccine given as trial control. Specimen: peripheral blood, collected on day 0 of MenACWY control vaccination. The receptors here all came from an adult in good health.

The CDR3 nucleotides are TGTGCCACCAGTGATTTGATAGGGGGAGATACGCAGTATTTT. This sequence encodes CATSDLIGGDTQYF. J is TRBJ2-3 and V is TRBV24-1, with a tentative D call TRBD1 (6 bases). This CDR3 contains 14 residues. V lost 0 bases, J lost 5 bases, and 8 bases lay in between. In germline, CDR1 is KGHDR, CDR2 SFDVKD.

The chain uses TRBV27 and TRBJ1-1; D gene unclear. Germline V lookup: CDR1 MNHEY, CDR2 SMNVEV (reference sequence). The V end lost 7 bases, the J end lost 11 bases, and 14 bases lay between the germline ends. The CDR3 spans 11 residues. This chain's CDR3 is CASIGVGGAFF. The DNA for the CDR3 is TGTGCCAGCATTGGGGTGGGTGGGGCTTTCTTT.

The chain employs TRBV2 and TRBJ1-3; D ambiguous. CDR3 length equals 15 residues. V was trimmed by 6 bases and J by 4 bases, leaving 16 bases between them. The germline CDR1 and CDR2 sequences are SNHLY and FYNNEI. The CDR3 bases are TGTGCCAGCAGGGCCGGACTCTTGATCGGAAACACCATATATTTT. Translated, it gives CASRAGLLIGNTIYF. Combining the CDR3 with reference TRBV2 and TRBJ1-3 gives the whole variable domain EPEVTQTPSHQVTQMGQEVILRCVPISNHLYFYWYRQILGQKVEFLVSFYNNEISEKSEIFDDQFSVERPDGSNFTLKIRSTKLEDSAMYFCASRAGLLIGNTIYFGEGSWLTVV.